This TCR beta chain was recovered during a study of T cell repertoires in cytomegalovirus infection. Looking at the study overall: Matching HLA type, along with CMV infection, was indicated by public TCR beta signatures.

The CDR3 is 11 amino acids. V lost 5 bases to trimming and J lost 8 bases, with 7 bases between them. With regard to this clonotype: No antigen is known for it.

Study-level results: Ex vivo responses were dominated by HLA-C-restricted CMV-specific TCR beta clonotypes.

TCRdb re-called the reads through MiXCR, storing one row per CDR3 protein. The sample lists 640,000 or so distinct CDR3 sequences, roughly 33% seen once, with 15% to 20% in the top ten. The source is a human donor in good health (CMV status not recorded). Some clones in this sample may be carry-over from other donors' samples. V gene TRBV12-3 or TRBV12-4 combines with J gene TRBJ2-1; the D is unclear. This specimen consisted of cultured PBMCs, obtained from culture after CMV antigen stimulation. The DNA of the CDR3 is TGTGCCAGCAGTACCTTGGATGAGCAGTTCTTC. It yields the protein CASSTLDEQFF.